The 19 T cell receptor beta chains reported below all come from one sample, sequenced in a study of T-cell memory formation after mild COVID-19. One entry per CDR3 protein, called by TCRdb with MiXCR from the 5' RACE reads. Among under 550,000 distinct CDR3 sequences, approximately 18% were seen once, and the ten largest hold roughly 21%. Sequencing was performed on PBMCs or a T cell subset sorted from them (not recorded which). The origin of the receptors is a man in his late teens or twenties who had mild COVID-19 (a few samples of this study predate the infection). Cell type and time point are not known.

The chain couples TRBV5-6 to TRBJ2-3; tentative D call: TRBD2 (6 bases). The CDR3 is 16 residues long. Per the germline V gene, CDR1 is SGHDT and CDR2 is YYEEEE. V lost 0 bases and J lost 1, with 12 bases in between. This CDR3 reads CASSLGLGGGTDTQYF. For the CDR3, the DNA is TGTGCCAGCAGCTTGGGACTAGGAGGGGGCACAGATACGCAGTATTTT.

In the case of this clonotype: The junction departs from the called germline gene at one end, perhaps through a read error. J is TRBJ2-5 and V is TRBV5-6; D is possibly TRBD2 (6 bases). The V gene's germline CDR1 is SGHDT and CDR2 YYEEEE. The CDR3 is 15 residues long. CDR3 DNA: TGTGCCAGCAGCTTCGGGACTCCCAGACAAGAGACCAAGTACTTC. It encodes CASSFGTPRQETKYF.

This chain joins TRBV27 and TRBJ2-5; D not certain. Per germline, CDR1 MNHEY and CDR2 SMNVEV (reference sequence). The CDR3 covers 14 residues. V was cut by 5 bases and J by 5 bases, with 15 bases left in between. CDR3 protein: CASSRGPEEETQYF. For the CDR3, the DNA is TGTGCCAGCAGTCGTGGCCCCGAGGAGGAGACCCAGTACTTC.

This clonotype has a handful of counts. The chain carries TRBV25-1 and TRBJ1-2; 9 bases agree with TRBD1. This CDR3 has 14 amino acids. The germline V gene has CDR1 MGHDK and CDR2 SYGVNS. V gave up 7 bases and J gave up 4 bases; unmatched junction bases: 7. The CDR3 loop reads CASTRTGVTYGYTF. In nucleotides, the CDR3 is TGTGCCAGCACCCGGACAGGGGTAACCTATGGCTACACCTTC.

The CDR3 DNA reads as TGTGCCAGCAGTGTGCGACAGGGGGAGACCCAGTACTTC. This translates into CASSVRQGETQYF. The genes are TRBV2 and TRBJ2-5, with 8 bases identical to TRBD1. V trimming: 4 bases; J trimming: 5 bases; junction bases outside the gene matches: 3. Germline assignment: CDR1 SNHLY and CDR2 FYNNEI. This CDR3 is built from 13 residues.

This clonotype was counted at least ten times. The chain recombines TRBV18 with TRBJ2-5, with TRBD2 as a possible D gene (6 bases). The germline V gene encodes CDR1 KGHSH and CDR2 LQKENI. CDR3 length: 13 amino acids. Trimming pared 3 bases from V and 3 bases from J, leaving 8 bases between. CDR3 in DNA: TGTGCCAGCTCACCGCCGGGGGAAGAGACCCAGTACTTC. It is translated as CASSPPGEETQYF. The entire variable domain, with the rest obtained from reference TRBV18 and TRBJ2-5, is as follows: NAGVMQNPRHLVRRRGQEARLRCSPMKGHSHVYWYRQLPEEGLKFMVYLQKENIIDESGMPKERFSAEFPKEGPSILRIQQVVRGDSAAYFCASSPPGEETQYFGPGTRLLVL.

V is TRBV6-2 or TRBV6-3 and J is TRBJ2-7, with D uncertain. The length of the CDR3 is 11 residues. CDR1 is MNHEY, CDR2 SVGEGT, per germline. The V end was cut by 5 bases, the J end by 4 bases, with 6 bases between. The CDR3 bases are TGTGCCAGCAGTAGGATGTACGAGCAGTACTTC. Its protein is CASSRMYEQYF.

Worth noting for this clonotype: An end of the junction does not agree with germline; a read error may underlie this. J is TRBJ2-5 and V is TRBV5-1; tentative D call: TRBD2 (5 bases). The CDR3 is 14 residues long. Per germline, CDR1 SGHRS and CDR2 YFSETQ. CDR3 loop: CDSSFLTGMETQYF. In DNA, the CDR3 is TGCGACAGCAGCTTTCTCACGGGAATGGAGACCCAGTACTTC.

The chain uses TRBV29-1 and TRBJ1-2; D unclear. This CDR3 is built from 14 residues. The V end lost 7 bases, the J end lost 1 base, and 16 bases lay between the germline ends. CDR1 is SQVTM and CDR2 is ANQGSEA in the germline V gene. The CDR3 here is CSAGAVASNYGYTF. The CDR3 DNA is TGCAGCGCGGGCGCGGTCGCCAGTAACTATGGCTACACCTTC.

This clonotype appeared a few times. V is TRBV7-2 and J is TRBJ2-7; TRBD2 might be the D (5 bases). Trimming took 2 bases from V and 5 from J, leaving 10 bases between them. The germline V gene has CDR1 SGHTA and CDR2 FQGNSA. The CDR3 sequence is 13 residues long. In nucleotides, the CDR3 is TGTGCCAGCAGCTTACCCCCCGGGGACGAGCAGTACTTC. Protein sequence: CASSLPPGDEQYF.

CDR3 region: CASSLGVFLTDTQYF. The CDR3, as DNA: TGTGCCAGCAGCTTAGGAGTATTTCTCACAGATACGCAGTATTTT. The V gene is TRBV7-8, the J gene TRBJ2-3; D not resolved. The CDR3 contains 15 residues. The V end lost 1 base, the J end lost 2 bases, and 10 bases lay between the germline ends. Germline V gives CDR1 SGHVS, CDR2 FQNEAQ.

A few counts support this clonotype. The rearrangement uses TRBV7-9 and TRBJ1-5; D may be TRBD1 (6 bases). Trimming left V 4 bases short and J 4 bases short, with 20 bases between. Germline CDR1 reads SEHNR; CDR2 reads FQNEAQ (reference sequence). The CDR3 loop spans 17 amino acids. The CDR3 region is CASSYPPTLQGNQPQHF. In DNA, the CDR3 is TGTGCCAGCAGCTACCCCCCAACACTCCAGGGGAATCAGCCCCAGCATTTT.

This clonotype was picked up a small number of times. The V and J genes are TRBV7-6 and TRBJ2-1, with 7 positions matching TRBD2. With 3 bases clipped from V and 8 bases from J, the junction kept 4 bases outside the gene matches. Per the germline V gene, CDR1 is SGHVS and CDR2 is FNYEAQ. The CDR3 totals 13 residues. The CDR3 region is CASSFFAGDEQFF. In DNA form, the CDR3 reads TGTGCCAGCAGCTTCTTTGCGGGGGATGAGCAGTTCTTC.

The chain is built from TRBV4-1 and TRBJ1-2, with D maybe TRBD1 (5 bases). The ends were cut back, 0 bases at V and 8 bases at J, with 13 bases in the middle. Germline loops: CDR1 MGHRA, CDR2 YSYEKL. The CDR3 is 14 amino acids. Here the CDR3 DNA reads TGCGCCAGCAGCCAAGATGTCAGGGTGAGGGGCTACACCTTC. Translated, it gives CASSQDVRVRGYTF.

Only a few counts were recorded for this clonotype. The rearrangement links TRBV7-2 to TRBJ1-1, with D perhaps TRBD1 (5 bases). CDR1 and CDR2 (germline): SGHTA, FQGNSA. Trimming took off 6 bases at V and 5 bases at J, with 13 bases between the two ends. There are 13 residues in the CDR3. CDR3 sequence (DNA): TGTGCCAGCAGAAAACAGGTTAAGACTGAAGCTTTCTTT. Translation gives CASRKQVKTEAFF.

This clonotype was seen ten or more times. The CDR3 spells CASSSSWGTEAFF. Here the CDR3 DNA reads TGTGCCAGCAGTTCCTCCTGGGGCACTGAAGCTTTCTTT. The chain couples TRBV7-3 to TRBJ1-1; D is uncertain. The CDR3 extends over 13 amino acids. In germline, CDR1 is SGHTA, CDR2 FQGTGA. V was shortened by 6 bases and J by 4 bases, with 12 bases between the two germline ends.

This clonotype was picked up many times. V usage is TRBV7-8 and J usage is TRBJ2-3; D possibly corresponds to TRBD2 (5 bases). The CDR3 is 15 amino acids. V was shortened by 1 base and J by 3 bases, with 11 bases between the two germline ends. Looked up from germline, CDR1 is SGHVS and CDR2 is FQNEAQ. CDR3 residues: CASSLGGGGTDTQYF. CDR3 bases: TGTGCCAGCAGCTTAGGCGGCGGAGGTACAGATACGCAGTATTTT.

CDR3 bases: TGCGCCAGCGGCCCAGTGAGCTCCTACAATGAGCAGTTCTTC. This gives the protein CASGPVSSYNEQFF. The rearrangement links TRBV10-2 to TRBJ2-1, with D uncertain. The ends were cut back, 8 bases at V and 0 bases at J, with 11 bases in the middle. CDR3 length equals 14 residues. The germline gives CDR1 WSHSY, CDR2 SAAADI.

CDR3 sequence (DNA): TGTGCCAGCAGTTCAGTACAGGGGTCCAGGGTGCAGTTCTTC. Amino acids: CASSSVQGSRVQFF. The chain recombines TRBV6-5 with TRBJ2-1; TRBD1 matches 7 bases. V was pared by 4 bases and J by 12 bases, with 12 bases of the junction left unmatched. The CDR3 sequence is 14 residues long. CDR1 is MNHEY and CDR2 is SVGAGI in the germline V gene.